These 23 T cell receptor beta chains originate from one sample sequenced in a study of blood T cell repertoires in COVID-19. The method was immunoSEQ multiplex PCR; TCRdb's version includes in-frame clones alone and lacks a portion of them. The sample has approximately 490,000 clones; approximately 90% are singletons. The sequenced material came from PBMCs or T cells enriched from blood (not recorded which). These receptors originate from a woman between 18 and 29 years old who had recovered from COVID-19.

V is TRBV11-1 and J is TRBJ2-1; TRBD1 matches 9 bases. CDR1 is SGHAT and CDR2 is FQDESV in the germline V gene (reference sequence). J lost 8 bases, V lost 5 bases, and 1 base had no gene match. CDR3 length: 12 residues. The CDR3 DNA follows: TGTGCCAGCAGCGGACAGGGGTATGAGCAGTTCTTC. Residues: CASSGQGYEQFF.

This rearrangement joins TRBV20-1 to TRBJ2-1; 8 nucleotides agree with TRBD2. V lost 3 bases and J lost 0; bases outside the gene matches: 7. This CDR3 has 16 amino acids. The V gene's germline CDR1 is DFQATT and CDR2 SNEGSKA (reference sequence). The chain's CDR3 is CSASPSLAGSYNEQFF. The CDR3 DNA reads TGCAGTGCTAGTCCCTCCCTAGCGGGCTCCTACAATGAGCAGTTCTTC.

CDR3 sequence reads: CASSQALEDTQYF. The CDR3 region has the DNA TGTGCCAGCAGCCAAGCCCTGGAGGATACGCAGTATTTT. The genes are TRBV3-1 (or the pseudogene TRBV3-2) and TRBJ2-3; D is ambiguous. Trimming took off 1 base at V and 6 bases at J, with 8 bases between the two ends. The CDR3 is made up of 13 amino acids. Germline V lookup: CDR1 LGHDT, CDR2 YNNKEL (reference sequence).

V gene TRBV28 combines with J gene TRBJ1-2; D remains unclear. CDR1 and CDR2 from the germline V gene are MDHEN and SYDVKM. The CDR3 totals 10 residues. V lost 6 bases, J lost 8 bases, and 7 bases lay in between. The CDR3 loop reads CASSGEGYTF. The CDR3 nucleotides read TGTGCCAGCAGCGGGGAAGGCTACACCTTC.

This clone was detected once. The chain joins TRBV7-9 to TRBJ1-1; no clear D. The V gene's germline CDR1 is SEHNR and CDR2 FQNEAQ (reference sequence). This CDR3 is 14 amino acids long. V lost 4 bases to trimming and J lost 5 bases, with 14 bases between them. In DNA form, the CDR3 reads TGTGCCAGCAGCTCCTTGGATACGGAGACTGAAGCTTTCTTT. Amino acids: CASSSLDTETEAFF.

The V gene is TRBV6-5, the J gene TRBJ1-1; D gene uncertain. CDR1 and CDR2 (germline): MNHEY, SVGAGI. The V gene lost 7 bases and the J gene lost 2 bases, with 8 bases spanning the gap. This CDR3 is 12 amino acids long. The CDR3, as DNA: TGTGCCAGCAAGAGGCCCAACACTGAAGCTTTCTTT. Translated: CASKRPNTEAFF.

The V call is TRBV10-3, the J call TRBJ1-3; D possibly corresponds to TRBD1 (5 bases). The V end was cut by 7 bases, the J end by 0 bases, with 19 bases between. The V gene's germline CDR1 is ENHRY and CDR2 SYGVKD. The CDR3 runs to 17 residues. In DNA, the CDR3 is TGTGCCATCACATCGAGCGGGGGACGCACCTCTGGAAACACCATATATTTT. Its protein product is CAITSSGGRTSGNTIYF.

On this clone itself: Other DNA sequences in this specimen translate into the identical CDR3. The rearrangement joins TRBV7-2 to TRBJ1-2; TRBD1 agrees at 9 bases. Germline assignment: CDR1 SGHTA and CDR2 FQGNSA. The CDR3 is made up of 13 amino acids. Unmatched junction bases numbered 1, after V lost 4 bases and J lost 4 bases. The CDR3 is CASSSGQGYGYTF. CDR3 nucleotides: TGTGCCAGCAGCTCGGGACAGGGCTATGGCTACACCTTC.

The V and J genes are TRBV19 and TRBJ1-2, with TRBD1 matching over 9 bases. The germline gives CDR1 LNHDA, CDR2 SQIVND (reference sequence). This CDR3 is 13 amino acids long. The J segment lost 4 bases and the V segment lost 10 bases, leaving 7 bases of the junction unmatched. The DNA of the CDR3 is TGTGCCACTCGGACAGGGGCGGGCTATGGCTACACCTTC. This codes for CATRTGAGYGYTF.

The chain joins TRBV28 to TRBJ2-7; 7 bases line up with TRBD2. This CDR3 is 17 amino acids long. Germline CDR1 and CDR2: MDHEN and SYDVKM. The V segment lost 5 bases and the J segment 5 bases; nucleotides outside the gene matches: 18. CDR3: CASSRRWGGGYYHEQYF. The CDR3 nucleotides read TGTGCCAGCAGTCGACGATGGGGCGGGGGATACTATCACGAGCAGTACTTC.

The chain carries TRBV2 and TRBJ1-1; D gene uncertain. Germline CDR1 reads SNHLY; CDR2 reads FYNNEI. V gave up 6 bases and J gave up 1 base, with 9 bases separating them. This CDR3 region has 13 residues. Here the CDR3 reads CASREEGNTEAFF. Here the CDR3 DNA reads TGTGCCAGCAGGGAGGAGGGGAACACTGAAGCTTTCTTT.

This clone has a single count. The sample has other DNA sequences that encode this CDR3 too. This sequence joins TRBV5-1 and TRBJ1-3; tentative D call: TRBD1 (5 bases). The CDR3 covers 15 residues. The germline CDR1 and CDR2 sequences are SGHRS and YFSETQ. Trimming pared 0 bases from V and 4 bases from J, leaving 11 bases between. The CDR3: CASSLGGGAGNTIYF. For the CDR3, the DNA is TGCGCCAGCAGCTTGGGTGGAGGGGCCGGAAACACCATATATTTT.

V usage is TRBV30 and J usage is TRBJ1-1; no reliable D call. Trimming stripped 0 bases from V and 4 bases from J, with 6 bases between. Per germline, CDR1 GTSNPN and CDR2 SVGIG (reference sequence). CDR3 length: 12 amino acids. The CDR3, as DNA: TGTGCCTGGAGTGTAATCCTCACTGAAGCTTTCTTT. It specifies CAWSVILTEAFF.

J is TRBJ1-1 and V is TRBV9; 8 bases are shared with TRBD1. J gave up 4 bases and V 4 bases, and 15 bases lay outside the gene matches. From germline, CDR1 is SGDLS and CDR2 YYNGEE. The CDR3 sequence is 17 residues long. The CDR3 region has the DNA TGTGCCAGCAGCCCTGGTATAGACAGGGGTCGAGGCACTGAAGCTTTCTTT. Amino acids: CASSPGIDRGRGTEAFF. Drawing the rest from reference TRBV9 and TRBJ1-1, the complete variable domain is DSGVTQTPKHLITATGQRVTLRCSPRSGDLSVYWYQQSLDQGLQFLIQYYNGEERAKGNILERFSAQQFPDLHSELNLSSLELGDSALYFCASSPGIDRGRGTEAFFGQGTRLTVV.

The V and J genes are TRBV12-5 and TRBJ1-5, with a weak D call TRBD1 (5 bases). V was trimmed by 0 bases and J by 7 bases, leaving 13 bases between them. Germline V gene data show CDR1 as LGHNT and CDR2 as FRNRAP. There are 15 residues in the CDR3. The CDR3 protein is CASGLVGGGRQPQHF. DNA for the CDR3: TGTGCTAGTGGTTTGGTCGGGGGGGGTAGGCAGCCCCAGCATTTT.

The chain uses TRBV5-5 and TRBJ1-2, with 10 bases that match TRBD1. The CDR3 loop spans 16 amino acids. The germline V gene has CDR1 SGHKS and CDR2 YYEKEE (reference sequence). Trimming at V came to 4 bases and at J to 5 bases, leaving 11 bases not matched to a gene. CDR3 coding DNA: TGTGCCAGCAGCCTGACGGGGGACAGGGGCTTTTATGGCTACACCTTC. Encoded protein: CASSLTGDRGFYGYTF.

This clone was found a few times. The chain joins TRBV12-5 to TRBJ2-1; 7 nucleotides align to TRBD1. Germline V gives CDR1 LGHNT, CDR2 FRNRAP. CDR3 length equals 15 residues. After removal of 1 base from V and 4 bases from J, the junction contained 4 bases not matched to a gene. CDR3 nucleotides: TGTGCTAGTGGTTTGGAGGACAGGTATTACAATGAGCAGTTCTTC. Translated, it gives CASGLEDRYYNEQFF.

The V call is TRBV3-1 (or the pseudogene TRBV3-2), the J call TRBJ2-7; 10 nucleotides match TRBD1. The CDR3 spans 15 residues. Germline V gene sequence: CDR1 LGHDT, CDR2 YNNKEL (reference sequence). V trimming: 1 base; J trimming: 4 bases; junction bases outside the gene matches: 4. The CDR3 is CASSQAGTGEYEQYF. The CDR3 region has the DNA TGTGCCAGCAGCCAAGCCGGGACAGGGGAATACGAGCAGTACTTC.

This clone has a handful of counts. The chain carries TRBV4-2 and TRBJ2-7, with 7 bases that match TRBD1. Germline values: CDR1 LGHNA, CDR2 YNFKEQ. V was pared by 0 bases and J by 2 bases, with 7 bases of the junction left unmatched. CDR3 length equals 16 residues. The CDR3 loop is CASSQETGTEPYEQYF. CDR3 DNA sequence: TGTGCCAGCAGCCAAGAAACTGGGACAGAGCCCTACGAGCAGTACTTC.

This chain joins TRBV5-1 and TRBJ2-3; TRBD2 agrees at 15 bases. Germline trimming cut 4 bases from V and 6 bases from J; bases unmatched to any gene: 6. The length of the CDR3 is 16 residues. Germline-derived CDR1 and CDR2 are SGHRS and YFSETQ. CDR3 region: CASSPGLAGGRDTQYF. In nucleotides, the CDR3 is TGCGCCAGCAGCCCTGGACTAGCGGGGGGGCGGGATACGCAGTATTTT.

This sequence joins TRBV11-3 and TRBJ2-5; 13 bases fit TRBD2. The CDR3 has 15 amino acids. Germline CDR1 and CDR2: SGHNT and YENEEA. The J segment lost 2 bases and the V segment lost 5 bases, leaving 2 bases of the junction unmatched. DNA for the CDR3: TGTGCCAGCAGCCTGGGACTAGCGGGGCAAGAGACCCAGTACTTC. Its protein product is CASSLGLAGQETQYF.

In DNA, the CDR3 is TGTGCCAGCAGCTTTCCAGACCGGGACACCTTC. Its translation: CASSFPDRDTF. The chain couples TRBV5-7 to TRBJ1-2; D not certain. TRBV5-7 is identified as an open reading frame with a role that is uncertain. CDR3 size: 11 residues. Trimming left V 2 bases short and J 12 bases short, with 11 bases between.

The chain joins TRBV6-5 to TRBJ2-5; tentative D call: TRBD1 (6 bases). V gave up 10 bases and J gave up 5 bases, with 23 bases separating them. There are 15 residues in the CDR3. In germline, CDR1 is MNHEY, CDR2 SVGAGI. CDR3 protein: CATQPRVQGGETQYF. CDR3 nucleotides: TGTGCCACCCAACCCAGGGTACAGGGTGGGGAGACCCAGTACTTC.